Listed below are T cell receptor beta chains from one sample, sequenced in a study of blood T cell repertoires in COVID-19. Repertoires were generated with immunoSEQ multiplex PCR, while TCRdb's copy carries only in-frame clones and drops some. The data show 250,000 to 300,000 clones, 85% to 90% seen once. The sequenced sample consisted of PBMCs or T cells enriched from blood (not recorded which). All receptors derive from a woman aged 60-75 years who had recovered from COVID-19. The CDR3 runs from the conserved cysteine through the conserved F or W. The D gene is left open where the match is weak. Where a row states a size, it is once, few, many or the class of an expanded clone; other rows omit it.

D	size	V	J	CDR3	DNA
TRBD1	.	TRBV10-3	TRBJ1-1	CAISESGTGGKRGAFF	TGTGCCATCAGTGAGTCGGGGACAGGGGGTAAAAGGGGAGCTTTCTTT
TRBD1	.	TRBV6-5	TRBJ1-5	CASSSGGREPQHF	TGTGCCAGCAGTTCAGGGGGCAGGGAGCCCCAGCATTTT
.	.	TRBV5-1	TRBJ2-1	CASSRDRTFFNEQFF	TGCGCCAGCAGCCGAGACCGGACTTTTTTCAATGAGCAGTTCTTC
.	.	TRBV27	TRBJ1-3	CASRGGGSGNTIYF	TGTGCCAGCAGGGGCGGGGGCTCTGGAAACACCATATATTTT
.	.	TRBV10-3	TRBJ2-1	CAISETVSVDEQFF	TGTGCCATCAGTGAGACGGTCTCTGTCGATGAGCAGTTCTTC
.	.	TRBV20-1	TRBJ1-1	CSASGQVGTEAFF	TGCAGTGCTAGTGGTCAGGTTGGCACTGAAGCTTTCTTT
.	.	TRBV19	TRBJ1-3	CASREGAGNTIYF	TGTGCCAGCCGGGAGGGGGCTGGAAACACCATATATTTT
.	.	TRBV7-3	TRBJ1-2	CASSKEGLAYGYTF	TGTGCCAGCAGCAAAGAGGGACTGGCCTATGGCTACACCTTC
.	.	TRBV28	TRBJ1-1	CASSLSLGAAEAFF	TGTGCCAGCAGTTTAAGTTTGGGGGCAGCTGAAGCTTTCTTT
.	.	TRBV9	TRBJ2-7	CASSAQGYEQYF	TGTGCCAGCAGCGCCCAGGGGTACGAGCAGTACTTC
.	once	TRBV10-1	TRBJ1-4	CASSEGTPGEKLFF	TGCGCCAGCAGTGAGGGAACCCCGGGGGAAAAACTGTTTTTT
TRBD1	.	TRBV9	TRBJ1-5	CASSFGQGAGQPQHF	TGTGCCAGCAGCTTCGGACAGGGGGCCGGTCAGCCCCAGCATTTT
.	.	TRBV7-2	TRBJ2-7	CASSLGTSLSYEQYF	TGTGCCAGCAGCTTAGGTACTAGCCTATCCTACGAGCAGTACTTC
.	.	TRBV9	TRBJ2-3	CASSSSGSTDTQYF	TGTGCCAGCAGTTCCAGCGGAAGCACAGATACGCAGTATTTT
.	.	TRBV5-1	TRBJ1-3	CASSLAGMSSGNTIYF	TGCGCCAGCAGCTTGGCCGGGATGAGCTCTGGAAACACCATATATTTT
.	.	TRBV10-3	TRBJ1-1	CAISESLRGATNTEAFF	TGTGCCATCAGTGAGTCGCTCCGGGGGGCAACGAACACTGAAGCTTTCTTT
TRBD2	.	TRBV5-4	TRBJ2-3	CASSLDPGRVAGALDTQYF	TGTGCCAGCAGCTTAGACCCCGGTAGGGTAGCGGGGGCCCTGGATACGCAGTATTTT
TRBD1	.	TRBV5-1	TRBJ2-7	CASSPMTGEYEQYF	TGCGCCAGCAGCCCGATGACAGGGGAGTACGAGCAGTACTTC
TRBD1	.	TRBV28	TRBJ2-7	CASSGDSGSYEQYF	TGTGCCAGCAGTGGGGACAGTGGTTCCTACGAGCAGTACTTC
TRBD2	few	TRBV7-6	TRBJ2-2	CASSLISGGNTGELFF	TGTGCCAGCAGCTTAATTAGCGGGGGGAACACCGGGGAGCTGTTTTTT
TRBD2	.	TRBV5-4	TRBJ2-1	CASSSMTSGSYGEQFF	TGTGCCAGCAGCTCCATGACTAGCGGGAGTTATGGTGAGCAGTTCTTC
.	once	TRBV5-1	TRBJ2-1	CASSLEANNEQFF	TGCGCCAGCAGCTTGGAAGCAAACAATGAGCAGTTCTTC
.	.	TRBV4-1	TRBJ1-4	CASSQDVRARGKLFF	TGCGCCAGCAGCCAAGATGTCAGGGCCAGAGGAAAACTGTTTTTT
.	.	TRBV3-1/TRBV3-2	TRBJ2-7	CASSQPGSYEQYF	TGTGCCAGCAGCCAACCAGGCTCCTACGAGCAGTACTTC
TRBD1	many	TRBV5-6	TRBJ1-5	CASSLEVGDRGYQPQHF	TGTGCCAGCAGCTTAGAGGTGGGGGACAGAGGCTATCAGCCCCAGCATTTT
TRBD2	.	TRBV2	TRBJ2-1	CASTFESGGTNEQFF	TGTGCCAGCACTTTCGAGTCGGGAGGCACTAATGAGCAGTTCTTC
TRBD1	.	TRBV5-1	TRBJ1-1	CASSQTGAGTEAFF	TGCGCCAGCAGCCAGACAGGGGCGGGAACTGAAGCTTTCTTT
TRBD1	.	TRBV5-1	TRBJ2-7	CASSFRTGISYEQYF	TGCGCCAGCAGCTTCCGGACAGGAATCTCCTACGAGCAGTACTTC
TRBD2	.	TRBV4-2	TRBJ2-3	CASSQRSSGGPDTQYF	TGTGCCAGCAGCCAAAGGAGTAGCGGGGGACCAGATACGCAGTATTTT
.	.	TRBV29-1	TRBJ1-1	CSVVAISGVGEAFF	TGCAGCGTTGTTGCCATATCAGGCGTCGGTGAAGCTTTCTTT
.	.	TRBV28	TRBJ1-2	CASRDLAGYTF	TGTGCCAGCCGGGACCTAGCGGGCTACACCTTC
TRBD2	.	TRBV5-1	TRBJ2-5	CASSPGLAGSYQETQYF	TGCGCCAGCAGCCCGGGACTAGCGGGCTCTTACCAAGAGACCCAGTACTTC
.	.	TRBV6-2/TRBV6-3	TRBJ2-5	CASSPPDSRWQETQYF	TGTGCCAGCAGCCCTCCGGATAGCAGATGGCAAGAGACCCAGTACTTC
.	.	TRBV7-6	TRBJ1-1	CASSLVSVGAEAFF	TGTGCCAGCAGCTTAGTGTCTGTAGGGGCTGAAGCTTTCTTT
.	few	TRBV5-1	TRBJ1-3	CASSYVARVGNTIYF	TGCGCCAGCAGCTACGTTGCCAGGGTAGGAAACACCATATATTTT
.	.	TRBV27	TRBJ1-5	CASTLEGNNQPQHF	TGTGCCAGCACCTTGGAGGGGAACAATCAGCCCCAGCATTTT